This T cell receptor beta chain was captured by sequencing in a study of neurological immune-mediated disorders. This clonotype was detected many times. One entry per CDR3 protein, called by TCRdb with MiXCR from the 5' RACE reads. The repertoire holds roughly 25,000 distinct CDR3 sequences, with around 14% as singletons. Stated time point: technical triplicate 1. Each sorted-subset library came from 800,000 to 1,000,000 CD4+ or CD8+ T cells. Germline V lookup: CDR1 DFQATT, CDR2 SNEGSKA (reference sequence). V shed 6 bases and J 4 bases; nucleotides not matched to a gene: 11. This CDR3 is built from 14 residues.

The rearrangement links TRBV20-1 to TRBJ2-7; 8 bases fit TRBD1. The receptor comes from a female donor with HTLV-1-associated myelopathy (HAM/TSP). Source material: CD4+ T cells from blood. CDR3 sequence (DNA): TGCAGTGCCAAGCAGGGGGCCGAATCTTACGAGCAGTACTTC. It is translated as CSAKQGAESYEQYF.